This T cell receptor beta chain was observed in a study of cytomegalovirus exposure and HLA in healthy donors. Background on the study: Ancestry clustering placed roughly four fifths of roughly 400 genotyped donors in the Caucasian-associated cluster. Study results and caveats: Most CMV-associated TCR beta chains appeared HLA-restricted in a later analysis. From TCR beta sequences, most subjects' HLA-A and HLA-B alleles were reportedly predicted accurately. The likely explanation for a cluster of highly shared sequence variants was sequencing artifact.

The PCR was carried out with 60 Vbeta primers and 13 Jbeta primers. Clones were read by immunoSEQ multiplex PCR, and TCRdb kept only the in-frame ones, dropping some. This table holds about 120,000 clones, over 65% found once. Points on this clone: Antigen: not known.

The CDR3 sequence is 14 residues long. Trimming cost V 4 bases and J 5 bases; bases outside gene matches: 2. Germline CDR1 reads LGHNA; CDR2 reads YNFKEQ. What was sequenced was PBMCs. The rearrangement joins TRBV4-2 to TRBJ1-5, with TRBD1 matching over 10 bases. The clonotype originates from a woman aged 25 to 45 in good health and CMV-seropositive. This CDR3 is CASSRQGADQPQHF. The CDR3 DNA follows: TGTGCCAGCAGCCGACAGGGGGCCGATCAGCCCCAGCATTTT.